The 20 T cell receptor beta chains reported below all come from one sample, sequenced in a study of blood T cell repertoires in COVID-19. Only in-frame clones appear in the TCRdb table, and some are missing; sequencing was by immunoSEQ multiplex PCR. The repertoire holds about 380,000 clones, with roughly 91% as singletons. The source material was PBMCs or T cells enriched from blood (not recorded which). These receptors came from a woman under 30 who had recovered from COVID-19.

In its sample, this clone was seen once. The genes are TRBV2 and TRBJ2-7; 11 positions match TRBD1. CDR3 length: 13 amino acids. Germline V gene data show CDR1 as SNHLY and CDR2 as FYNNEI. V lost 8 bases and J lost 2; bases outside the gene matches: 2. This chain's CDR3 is CASLDRGPYEQYF. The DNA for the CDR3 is TGTGCCAGCTTGGACAGGGGGCCCTACGAGCAGTACTTC.

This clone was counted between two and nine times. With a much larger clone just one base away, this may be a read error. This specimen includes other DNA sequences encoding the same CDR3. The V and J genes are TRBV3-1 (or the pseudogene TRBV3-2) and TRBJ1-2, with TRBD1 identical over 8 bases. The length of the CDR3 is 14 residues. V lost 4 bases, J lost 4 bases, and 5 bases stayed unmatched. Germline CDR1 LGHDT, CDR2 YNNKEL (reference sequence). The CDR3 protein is CASSPRQGSYGYTF. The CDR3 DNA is TGTGCCAGCAGCCCTCGACAGGGGAGCTATGGCTACACCTTC.

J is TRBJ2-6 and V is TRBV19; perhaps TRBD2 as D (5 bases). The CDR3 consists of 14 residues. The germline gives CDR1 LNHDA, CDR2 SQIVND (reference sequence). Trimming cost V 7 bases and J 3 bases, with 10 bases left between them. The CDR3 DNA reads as TGTGCCAGTACCCGGGATCTTGGGGCCAACGTCCTGACTTTC. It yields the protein CASTRDLGANVLTF.

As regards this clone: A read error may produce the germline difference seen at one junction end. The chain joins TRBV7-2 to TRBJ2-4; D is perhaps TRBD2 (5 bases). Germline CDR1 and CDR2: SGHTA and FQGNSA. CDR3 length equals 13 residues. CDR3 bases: TGTGCCAGCACCACCCAACTCGAGGGCGCGAAATTCTTC. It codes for CASTTQLEGAKFF.

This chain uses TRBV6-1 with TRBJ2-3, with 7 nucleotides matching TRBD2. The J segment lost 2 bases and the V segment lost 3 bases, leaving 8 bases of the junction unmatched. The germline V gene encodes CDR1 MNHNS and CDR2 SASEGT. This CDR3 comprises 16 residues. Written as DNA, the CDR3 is TGTGCCAGCAGTGACGGGACTACCCCGAACACAGATACGCAGTATTTT. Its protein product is CASSDGTTPNTDTQYF.

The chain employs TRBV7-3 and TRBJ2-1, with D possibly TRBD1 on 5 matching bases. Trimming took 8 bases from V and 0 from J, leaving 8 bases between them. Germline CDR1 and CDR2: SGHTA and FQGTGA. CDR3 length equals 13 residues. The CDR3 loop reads CASGASSYNEQFF. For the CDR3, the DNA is TGTGCCAGCGGGGCGAGCTCCTACAATGAGCAGTTCTTC.

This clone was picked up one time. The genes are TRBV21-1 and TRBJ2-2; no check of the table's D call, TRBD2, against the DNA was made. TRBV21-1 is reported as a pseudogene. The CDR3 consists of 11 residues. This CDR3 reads CASSEGGELFF. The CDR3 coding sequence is TGTGCCAGCAGCGAGGGAGGGGAGCTGTTTTTT.

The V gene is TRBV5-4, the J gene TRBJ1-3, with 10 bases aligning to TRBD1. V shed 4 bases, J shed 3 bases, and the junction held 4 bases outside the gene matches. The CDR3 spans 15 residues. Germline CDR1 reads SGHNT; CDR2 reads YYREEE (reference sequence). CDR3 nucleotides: TGTGCCAGCAGCCGACAGGGGGCAGTTGGAAACACCATATATTTT. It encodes CASSRQGAVGNTIYF.

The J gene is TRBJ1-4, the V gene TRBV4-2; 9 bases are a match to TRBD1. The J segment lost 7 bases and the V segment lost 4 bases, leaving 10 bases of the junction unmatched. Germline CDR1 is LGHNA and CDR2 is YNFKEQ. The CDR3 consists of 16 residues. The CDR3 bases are TGTGCCAGCAGCCGAGACAGGACAGGGGATAGTGAAAAACTGTTTTTT. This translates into CASSRDRTGDSEKLFF.

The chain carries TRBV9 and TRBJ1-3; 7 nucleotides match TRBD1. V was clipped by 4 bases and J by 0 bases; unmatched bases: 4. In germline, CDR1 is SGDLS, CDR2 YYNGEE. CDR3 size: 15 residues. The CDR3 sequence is CASSPQGGSGNTIYF. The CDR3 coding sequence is TGTGCCAGCAGCCCCCAGGGGGGCTCTGGAAACACCATATATTTT.

DNA for the CDR3: TGTGCCAGTAGTACCTCCCGCGGGGTCTCCTACAATGAGCAGTTCTTC. Protein product: CASSTSRGVSYNEQFF. The chain carries TRBV19 and TRBJ2-1; D possibly corresponds to TRBD2 (6 bases). The CDR3 has 16 amino acids. Per the germline V gene, CDR1 is LNHDA and CDR2 is SQIVND (reference sequence). Trimming took 4 bases from V and 0 from J, leaving 13 bases between them.

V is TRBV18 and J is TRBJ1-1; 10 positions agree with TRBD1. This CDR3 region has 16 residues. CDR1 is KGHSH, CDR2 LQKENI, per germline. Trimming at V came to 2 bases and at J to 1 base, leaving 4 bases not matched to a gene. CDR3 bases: TGTGCCAGCTCACCATCGACAGGGGGCCCGAACACTGAAGCTTTCTTT. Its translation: CASSPSTGGPNTEAFF.

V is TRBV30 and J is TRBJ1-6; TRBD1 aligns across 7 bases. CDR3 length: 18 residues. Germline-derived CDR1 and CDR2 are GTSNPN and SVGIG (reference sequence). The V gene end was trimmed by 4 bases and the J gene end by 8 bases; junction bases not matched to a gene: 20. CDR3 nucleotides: TGTGCCTGGACCCCCTGGGATGTCCGACAGGGTAAAGATTCACCCCTCCACTTT. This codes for CAWTPWDVRQGKDSPLHF.

CDR3 nucleotides: TGCGCCAGCAGCTACTTACCCGACAGGGGGCCCTTGGAGCAGTACTTC. Residues: CASSYLPDRGPLEQYF. This sequence joins TRBV5-1 and TRBJ2-7, with TRBD1 matching over 10 bases. V was clipped by 3 bases and J by 7 bases; unmatched bases: 13. This CDR3 has 16 amino acids. Germline lookup yields CDR1 SGHRS and CDR2 YFSETQ.

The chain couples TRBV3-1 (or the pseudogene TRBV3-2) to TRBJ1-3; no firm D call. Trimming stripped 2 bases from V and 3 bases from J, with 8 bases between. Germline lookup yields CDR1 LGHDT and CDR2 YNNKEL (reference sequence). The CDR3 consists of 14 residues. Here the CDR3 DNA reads TGTGCCAGCAGCCAACGAGAGATTGGAAACACCATATATTTT. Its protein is CASSQREIGNTIYF.

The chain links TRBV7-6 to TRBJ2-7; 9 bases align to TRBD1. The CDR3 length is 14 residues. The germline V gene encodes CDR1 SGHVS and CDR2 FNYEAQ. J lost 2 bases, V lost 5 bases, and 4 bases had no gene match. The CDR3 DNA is TGTGCCAGCAGCACCGGACAGGGGCCCTACGAGCAGTACTTC. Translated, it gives CASSTGQGPYEQYF.

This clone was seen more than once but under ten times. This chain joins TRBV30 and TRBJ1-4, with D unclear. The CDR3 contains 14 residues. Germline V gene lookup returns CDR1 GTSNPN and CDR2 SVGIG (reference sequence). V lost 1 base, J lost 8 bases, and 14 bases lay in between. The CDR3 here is CAWSAGSDFEKLFF. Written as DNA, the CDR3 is TGTGCCTGGAGTGCGGGGTCCGACTTCGAAAAACTGTTTTTT.

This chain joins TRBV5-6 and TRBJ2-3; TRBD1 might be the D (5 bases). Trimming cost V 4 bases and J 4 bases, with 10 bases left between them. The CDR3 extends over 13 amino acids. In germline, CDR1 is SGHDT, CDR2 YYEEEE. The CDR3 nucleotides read TGTGCCAGCAGCACAGGTAGTGCAGATACGCAGTATTTT. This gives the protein CASSTGSADTQYF. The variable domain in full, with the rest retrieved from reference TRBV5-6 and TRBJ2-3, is DAGVTQSPTHLIKTRGQQVTLRCSPKSGHDTVSWYQQALGQGPQFIFQYYEEEERQRGNFPDRFSGHQFPNYSSELNVNALLLGDSALYLCASSTGSADTQYFGPGTRLTVL.

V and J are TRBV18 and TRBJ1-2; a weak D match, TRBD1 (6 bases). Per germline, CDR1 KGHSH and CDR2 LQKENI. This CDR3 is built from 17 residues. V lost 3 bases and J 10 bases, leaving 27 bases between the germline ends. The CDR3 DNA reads TGTGCCAGCTCACCTACCGGACACCGAGGGGTGGGGACAAACTACACCTTC. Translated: CASSPTGHRGVGTNYTF. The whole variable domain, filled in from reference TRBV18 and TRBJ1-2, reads NAGVMQNPRHLVRRRGQEARLRCSPMKGHSHVYWYRQLPEEGLKFMVYLQKENIIDESGMPKERFSAEFPKEGPSILRIQQVVRGDSAAYFCASSPTGHRGVGTNYTFGSGTRLTVV.

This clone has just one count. The CDR3 here is CASRAGYEAFF. Written as DNA, the CDR3 is TGTGCCAGCAGGGCGGGATACGAAGCTTTCTTT. The chain carries TRBV27 and TRBJ1-1; D not certain. The germline gives CDR1 MNHEY, CDR2 SMNVEV (reference sequence). V lost 6 bases and J 8 bases, leaving 10 bases between the germline ends. This CDR3 contains 11 residues.